This TCR beta chain stems from a study of T cells in Graves' hyperthyroidism and ophthalmopathy. Study-level findings and limits: Before onset, by a median of approximately 5.9 months, the model predicted ophthalmopathy.

This clonotype was seen at least ten times. No antigen is known for it. Germline values: CDR1 MDHEN, CDR2 SYDVKM. This CDR3 is 18 amino acids long. V was pared by 4 bases and J by 5 bases, with 17 bases of the junction left unmatched. The TCR beta CDR3 regions underwent amplification using RNA transcripts as the source. HTBI primers drove first-round RT-PCR of the TCR CDR3. In TCRdb, the multiplex PCR reads were re-called with MiXCR into one record per CDR3 protein. Of approximately 700,000 distinct CDR3 sequences in the sample, around 17% were seen once. The TCR comes from a man between 18 and 35 years old with Graves' hyperthyroidism. The chain links TRBV28 to TRBJ2-5; the match to TRBD2 covers 9 bases. What was sequenced was blood. The CDR3: CASSSTAIGLAGSETQYF. The CDR3 region has the DNA TGTGCCAGCAGTTCCACCGCGATTGGGCTAGCGGGAAGTGAGACCCAGTACTTC.